What follows are 28 T cell receptor beta chains derived from one specimen sequenced in a study of blood T cell repertoires in COVID-19. Sequencing was performed with immunoSEQ multiplex PCR; in TCRdb, only in-frame clones are kept and a portion is missing. Of approximately 300,000 clones listed, 86% were seen once; the top ten hold about 10%. Sequenced: PBMCs or T cells enriched from blood (not recorded which). These TCRs come from a woman younger than 35 who had recovered from COVID-19.

V gene TRBV30 combines with J gene TRBJ1-1, with TRBD1 as a possible D gene (5 bases). Trimming removed 0 bases from V and 1 base from J, with 12 bases in between. CDR1 GTSNPN and CDR2 SVGIG come from the germline V gene (reference sequence). CDR3 length equals 15 residues. The CDR3 coding sequence is TGTGCCTGGAGTGTACCCCTAAGGGGGAACACTGAAGCTTTCTTT. Protein sequence: CAWSVPLRGNTEAFF.

The chain joins TRBV28 to TRBJ2-2; D uncertain. The V end was cut by 3 bases, the J end by 0 bases, with 5 bases between. CDR3 length: 14 residues. Looked up from germline, CDR1 is MDHEN and CDR2 is SYDVKM. This chain's CDR3 is CASSFYSNTGELFF. The CDR3 bases are TGTGCCAGCAGTTTTTATTCGAACACCGGGGAGCTGTTTTTT.

DNA for the CDR3: TGTGCCAGCAGCGTAGGACAGGGAGGTAACTATGGCTACACCTTC. The encoded protein is CASSVGQGGNYGYTF. The chain carries TRBV9 and TRBJ1-2; 7 positions match TRBD1. V lost 0 bases to trimming and J lost 1 base; unmatched junction nucleotides: 3. The CDR3 is made up of 15 amino acids. CDR1 and CDR2 from the germline V gene are SGDLS and YYNGEE.

V and J are TRBV9 and TRBJ2-7, with TRBD2 matching 8 bases. The CDR3 has 15 amino acids. CDR1 is SGDLS, CDR2 YYNGEE, per germline. With 0 bases clipped from V and 3 bases from J, the junction kept 5 bases outside the gene matches. The DNA for the CDR3 is TGTGCCAGCAGCGTAGGGGGGACTAGTGGCTACGAGCAGTACTTC. Protein product: CASSVGGTSGYEQYF.

J is TRBJ1-5 and V is TRBV7-6; D remains unclear. The V and J ends lost 1 base and 7 bases respectively, with 14 bases between them. CDR3 size: 15 residues. CDR1 SGHVS and CDR2 FNYEAQ come from the germline V gene. CDR3 nucleotide sequence: TGTGCCAGCAGCTTAGAGGTCTCCTCGGGGCAGCCCCAGCATTTT. As protein: CASSLEVSSGQPQHF.

This chain joins TRBV11-2 and TRBJ1-1; no clear D gene. This CDR3 spans 13 amino acids. The V and J ends lost 1 base and 7 bases respectively, with 10 bases between them. Germline V lookup: CDR1 SGHAT, CDR2 FQNNGV. Here the CDR3 reads CASSLVVRSEAFF. The CDR3 DNA reads TGTGCCAGCAGCTTAGTGGTACGTAGTGAAGCTTTCTTT.

The chain has TRBV11-2 and TRBJ1-2; D is uncertain. The V gene's germline CDR1 is SGHAT and CDR2 FQNNGV. The CDR3 totals 16 residues. V lost 6 bases, J lost 2 bases, and 19 bases lay in between. The CDR3 is CASSRPGRTSNYGYTF. CDR3 nucleotide sequence: TGTGCCAGCAGTCGACCGGGGAGAACCTCCAACTATGGCTACACCTTC.

The J gene is TRBJ1-3, the V gene TRBV9, with TRBD1 matching over 9 bases. The CDR3 sequence is 17 residues long. Germline loops: CDR1 SGDLS, CDR2 YYNGEE. The trim removed 4 bases at V and 3 bases at J, leaving 11 bases unmatched. The CDR3 region has the DNA TGTGCCAGCAGCTCGACACAGGGGGCAGGAGTTGGAAACACCATATATTTT. It is translated as CASSSTQGAGVGNTIYF. Complete variable domain (other parts from reference TRBV9 and TRBJ1-3): DSGVTQTPKHLITATGQRVTLRCSPRSGDLSVYWYQQSLDQGLQFLIQYYNGEERAKGNILERFSAQQFPDLHSELNLSSLELGDSALYFCASSSTQGAGVGNTIYFGEGSWLTVV.

The chain carries TRBV5-8 and TRBJ1-1; the match to TRBD1 covers 7 bases. CDR1 SGHTS and CDR2 YDEGEE come from the germline V gene. This CDR3 comprises 14 residues. The V and J ends lost 0 bases and 4 bases, in that order; junction bases with no gene match: 3. CDR3 DNA sequence: TGTGCCAGCAGCTTGGGACAGGGAGGCACTGAAGCTTTCTTT. Amino acid sequence: CASSLGQGGTEAFF.

The V call is TRBV10-3, the J call TRBJ1-4, with D possibly being TRBD1 (5 bases). The CDR3 has 14 amino acids. V was pared by 3 bases and J by 3 bases, with 8 bases between. Per the germline V gene, CDR1 is ENHRY and CDR2 is SYGVKD. In DNA form, the CDR3 reads TGTGCCATCAGTGACAGGGCTGCTAATGAAAAACTGTTTTTT. As protein: CAISDRAANEKLFF.

The gene calls are TRBV5-1 and TRBJ1-6, with D unresolved. Trimming shortened V by 0 bases and J by 4 bases, and 11 bases separated the two germline ends. The CDR3 is 16 amino acids. Germline V gives CDR1 SGHRS, CDR2 YFSETQ. CDR3 DNA: TGCGCCAGCAGCTTGGCCGGAGCACGGTATAATTCACCCCTCCACTTT. It yields the protein CASSLAGARYNSPLHF.

V and J are TRBV27 and TRBJ2-1; weak D call: TRBD2 (6 bases). Trimming took off 3 bases at V and 1 base at J, with 7 bases between the two ends. The CDR3 runs to 14 residues. Germline CDR1 reads MNHEY; CDR2 reads SMNVEV (reference sequence). CDR3 residues: CASSFAGSYNEQFF. The CDR3 region has the DNA TGTGCCAGCAGTTTCGCGGGGTCCTACAATGAGCAGTTCTTC.

This chain joins TRBV7-8 and TRBJ2-1; 10 bases are shared with TRBD2. The CDR3 extends over 18 amino acids. V lost 5 bases to trimming and J lost 4 bases; unmatched junction nucleotides: 14. Germline V lookup: CDR1 SGHVS, CDR2 FQNEAQ. Here the CDR3 reads CASSPSLGLAEGYNEQFF. The DNA of the CDR3 is TGTGCCAGCAGCCCTAGTCTTGGACTAGCGGAAGGGTACAATGAGCAGTTCTTC.

This chain uses TRBV14 with TRBJ2-7; 14 positions agree with TRBD2. The CDR3 length is 16 residues. Trimming at V came to 5 bases and at J to 4 bases, leaving 7 bases not matched to a gene. The germline V gene encodes CDR1 SGHDN and CDR2 FVKESK. The CDR3 nucleotides read TGTGCCAGCAGCACCTCGGGACTAGCGGGAGCGTACGAGCAGTACTTC. It translates to CASSTSGLAGAYEQYF.

This clone came up once. The chain carries TRBV28 and TRBJ1-1, with D tentatively TRBD1 (6 bases). V shed 5 bases and J shed 4 bases, with 14 bases lying between them. The CDR3 length is 14 residues. CDR1 and CDR2 from the germline V gene are MDHEN and SYDVKM. This chain's CDR3 is CASSPTGVGTEAFF. The CDR3 nucleotides are TGTGCCAGCAGTCCGACAGGCGTTGGCACTGAAGCTTTCTTT.

The V gene is TRBV6-2 or TRBV6-3, the J gene TRBJ2-5, with TRBD1 identical over 8 bases. The V and J ends lost 4 bases and 3 bases, in that order; junction bases with no gene match: 19. In germline, CDR1 is MNHEY, CDR2 SVGEGT. The CDR3 covers 19 residues. The CDR3: CASSFFPGQENAGEETQYF. As DNA, the CDR3 is TGTGCCAGCAGTTTTTTTCCGGGACAGGAAAACGCTGGGGAAGAGACCCAGTACTTC.

The chain has TRBV14 and TRBJ2-1; D remains unclear. Per the germline V gene, CDR1 is SGHDN and CDR2 is FVKESK. The CDR3 covers 11 residues. Trimming left V 8 bases short and J 7 bases short, with 9 bases between. In DNA, the CDR3 is TGTGCCAGCTCCCGGTATAATGAGCAGTTCTTC. Its translation: CASSRYNEQFF.

This clone was counted between two and nine times. CDR3 loop: CASSWDRGLSKALIGYTF. As DNA, the CDR3 is TGTGCCAGCAGCTGGGACAGGGGGCTTTCTAAGGCCTTGATTGGCTACACCTTC. The chain links TRBV5-4 to TRBJ1-2, with TRBD1 matching over 12 bases. The CDR3 is 18 residues long. CDR1 and CDR2 (germline): SGHNT, YYREEE (reference sequence). Unmatched junction bases numbered 16, after V lost 3 bases and J lost 7 bases.

The chain carries TRBV28 and TRBJ2-3; 7 bases agree with TRBD1. This CDR3 contains 15 residues. Germline V gives CDR1 MDHEN, CDR2 SYDVKM. The junction had 6 bases not matched to a gene; V was cut back by 6 bases and J by 0 bases. CDR3 residues: CASSSEGASTDTQYF. CDR3 in DNA: TGTGCCAGCAGCTCCGAGGGGGCTAGCACAGATACGCAGTATTTT. The full variable domain, its missing parts supplied by reference TRBV28 and TRBJ2-3, is DVKVTQSSRYLVKRTGEKVFLECVQDMDHENMFWYRQDPGLGLRLIYFSYDVKMKEKGDIPEGYSVSREKKERFSLILESASTNQTSMYLCASSSEGASTDTQYFGPGTRLTVL.

This clone was counted between two and nine times. The rearrangement links TRBV5-4 to TRBJ2-7, with 7 bases that match TRBD1. The CDR3 is 15 residues long. J gave up 3 bases and V 3 bases, and 9 bases lay outside the gene matches. Per the germline V gene, CDR1 is SGHNT and CDR2 is YYREEE (reference sequence). DNA for the CDR3: TGTGCCAGCAGCTCAGGACAGGAATCCAACTACGAGCAGTACTTC. This sequence encodes CASSSGQESNYEQYF.

This clone was recorded a few times. The chain couples TRBV5-4 to TRBJ1-2; tentative D call: TRBD1 (5 bases). Germline CDR1 SGHNT, CDR2 YYREEE (reference sequence). Trimming cost V 5 bases and J 2 bases, with 10 bases left between them. CDR3 size: 13 residues. This chain's CDR3 is CASRGGGNYGYTF. CDR3 bases: TGTGCCAGCAGGGGCGGGGGGAACTATGGCTACACCTTC.

The chain employs TRBV5-1 and TRBJ1-4; maybe TRBD1 (5 bases). The CDR3 loop spans 15 amino acids. The V gene lost 4 bases and the J gene lost 8 bases, with 18 bases spanning the gap. The V gene's germline CDR1 is SGHRS and CDR2 YFSETQ. In DNA form, the CDR3 reads TGCGCCAGCAGCCCGCTGGGGGAGGAGCGAGAAAAACTGTTTTTT. Translated, it gives CASSPLGEEREKLFF.

This rearrangement joins TRBV28 to TRBJ1-1; D unclear. Germline lookup yields CDR1 MDHEN and CDR2 SYDVKM. V gave up 4 bases and J gave up 6 bases, with 9 bases separating them. The CDR3 covers 12 residues. The CDR3 DNA reads TGTGCCAGCAGTTCCGGTAGCCCTGAAGCTTTCTTT. Its translation is CASSSGSPEAFF.

The rearrangement links TRBV5-6 to TRBJ1-1; D is unclear. This CDR3 has 15 residues. Germline V lookup: CDR1 SGHDT, CDR2 YYEEEE. Trimming removed 2 bases from V and 1 base from J, with 12 bases in between. CDR3 region: CASSLRRGGNTEAFF. For the CDR3, the DNA is TGTGCCAGCAGCTTACGTCGGGGTGGGAACACTGAAGCTTTCTTT.

This chain connects TRBV28 to TRBJ2-1; D not resolved. Per the germline V gene, CDR1 is MDHEN and CDR2 is SYDVKM. The CDR3 is 12 residues long. Trimming shortened V by 5 bases and J by 8 bases, and 10 bases separated the two germline ends. DNA of the CDR3: TGTGCCAGCAGTCCTCCCGGTTATGAGCAGTTCTTC. This sequence encodes CASSPPGYEQFF.

The gene calls are TRBV7-9 and TRBJ2-7; 11 bases match TRBD1. Per germline, CDR1 SEHNR and CDR2 FQNEAQ (reference sequence). The CDR3 has 14 amino acids. V was pared by 1 base and J by 10 bases, with 6 bases of the junction left unmatched. DNA for the CDR3: TGTGCCAGCAGCTTAGTTGGGACAGGGGGAAATCAGTACTTC. Translated: CASSLVGTGGNQYF.

V and J are TRBV2 and TRBJ1-5, with 7 bases identical to TRBD1. Germline assignment: CDR1 SNHLY and CDR2 FYNNEI. This CDR3 contains 20 residues. V lost 6 bases to trimming and J lost 5 bases; unmatched junction nucleotides: 25. Here the CDR3 reads CASSNRSRDSRDRRDQPQHF. In DNA form, the CDR3 reads TGTGCCAGCAGCAACCGCTCTAGGGACAGCAGAGACAGGAGAGATCAGCCCCAGCATTTT.

The genes are TRBV19 and TRBJ1-3, with 12 bases identical to TRBD1. Germline assignment: CDR1 LNHDA and CDR2 SQIVND (reference sequence). V lost 4 bases and J lost 1; bases outside the gene matches: 8. This CDR3 contains 18 residues. CDR3 coding DNA: TGTGCCAGTAGTACCGGGACAGGGGGCTCGTCATCTGGAAACACCATATATTTT. Translating gives CASSTGTGGSSSGNTIYF.